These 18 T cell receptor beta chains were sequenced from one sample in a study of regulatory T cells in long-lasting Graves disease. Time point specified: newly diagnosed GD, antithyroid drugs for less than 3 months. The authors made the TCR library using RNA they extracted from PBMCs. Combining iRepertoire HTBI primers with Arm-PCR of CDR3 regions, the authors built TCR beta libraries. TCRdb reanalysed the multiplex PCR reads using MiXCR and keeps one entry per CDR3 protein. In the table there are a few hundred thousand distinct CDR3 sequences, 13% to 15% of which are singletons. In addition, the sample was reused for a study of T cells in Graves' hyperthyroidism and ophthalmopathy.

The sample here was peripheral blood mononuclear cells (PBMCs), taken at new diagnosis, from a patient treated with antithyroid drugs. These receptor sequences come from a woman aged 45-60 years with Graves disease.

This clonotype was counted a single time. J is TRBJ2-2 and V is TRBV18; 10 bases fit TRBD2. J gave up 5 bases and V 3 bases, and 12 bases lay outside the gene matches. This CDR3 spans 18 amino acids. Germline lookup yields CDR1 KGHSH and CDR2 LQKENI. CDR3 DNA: TGTGCCAGCTCACCTCAAGGTTCGGGACTAGCGTCAACCGGGGAGCTGTTTTTT. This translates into CASSPQGSGLASTGELFF.

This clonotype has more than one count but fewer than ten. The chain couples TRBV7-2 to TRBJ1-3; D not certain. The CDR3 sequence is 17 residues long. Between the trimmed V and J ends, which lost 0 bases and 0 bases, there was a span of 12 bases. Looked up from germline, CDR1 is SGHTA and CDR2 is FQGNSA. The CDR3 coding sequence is TGTGCCAGCAGCTTAGCCGGTGGCAGCTACTCTGGAAACACCATATATTTT. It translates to CASSLAGGSYSGNTIYF.

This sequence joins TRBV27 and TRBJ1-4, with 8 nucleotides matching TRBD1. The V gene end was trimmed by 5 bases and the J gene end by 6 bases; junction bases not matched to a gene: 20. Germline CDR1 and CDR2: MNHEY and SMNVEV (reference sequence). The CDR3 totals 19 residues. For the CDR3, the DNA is TGTGCCAGCAGTCTAAGGGGTCTATCAGGGGGCGCAGTCGATGAAAAACTGTTTTTT. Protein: CASSLRGLSGGAVDEKLFF.

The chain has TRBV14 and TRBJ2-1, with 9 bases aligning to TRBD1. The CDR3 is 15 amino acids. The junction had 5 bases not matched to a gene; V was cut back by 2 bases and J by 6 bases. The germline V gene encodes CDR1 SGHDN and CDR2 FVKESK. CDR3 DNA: TGTGCCAGCAGCCAAACAGGACAGGGGTCCAATGAGCAGTTCTTC. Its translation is CASSQTGQGSNEQFF.

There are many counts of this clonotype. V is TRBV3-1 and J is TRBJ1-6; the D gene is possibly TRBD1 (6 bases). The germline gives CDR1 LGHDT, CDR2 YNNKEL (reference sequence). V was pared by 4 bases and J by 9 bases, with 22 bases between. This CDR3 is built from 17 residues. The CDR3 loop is CASSLHTGTRNTSPLHF. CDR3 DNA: TGTGCCAGCAGCCTGCACACCGGGACACGAAATACTTCACCCCTCCACTTT.

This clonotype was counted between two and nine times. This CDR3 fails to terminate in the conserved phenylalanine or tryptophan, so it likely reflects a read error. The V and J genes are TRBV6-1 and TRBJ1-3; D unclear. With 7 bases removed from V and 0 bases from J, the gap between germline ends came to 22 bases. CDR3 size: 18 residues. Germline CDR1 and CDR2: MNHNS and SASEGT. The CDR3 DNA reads TGTGCCAGCAAGCCGACACTGGGGAGGAGACGCTCTGGAAACACCATATATCTT. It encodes CASKPTLGRRRSGNTIYL.

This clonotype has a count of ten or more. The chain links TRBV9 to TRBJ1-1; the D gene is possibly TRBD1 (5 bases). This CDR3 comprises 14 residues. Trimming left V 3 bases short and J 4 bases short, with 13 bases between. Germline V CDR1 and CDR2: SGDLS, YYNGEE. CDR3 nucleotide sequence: TGTGCCAGCAGCGGGACCAGGGTGGGCACTGAAGCTTTCTTT. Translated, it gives CASSGTRVGTEAFF.

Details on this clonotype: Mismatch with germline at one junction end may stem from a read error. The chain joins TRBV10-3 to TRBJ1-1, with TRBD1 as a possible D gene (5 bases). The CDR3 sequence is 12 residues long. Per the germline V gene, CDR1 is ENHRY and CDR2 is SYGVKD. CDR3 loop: CAIRAGNTEAFF. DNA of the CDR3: TGTGCAATCAGGGCCGGGAACACTGAAGCTTTCTTT.

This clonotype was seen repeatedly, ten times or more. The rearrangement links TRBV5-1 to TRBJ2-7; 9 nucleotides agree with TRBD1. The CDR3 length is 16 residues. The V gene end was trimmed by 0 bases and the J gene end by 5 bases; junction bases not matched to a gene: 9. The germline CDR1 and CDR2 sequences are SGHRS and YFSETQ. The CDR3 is CASSLALGTGIHEQYF. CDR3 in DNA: TGCGCCAGCAGCTTGGCCCTAGGGACAGGGATACACGAGCAGTACTTC.

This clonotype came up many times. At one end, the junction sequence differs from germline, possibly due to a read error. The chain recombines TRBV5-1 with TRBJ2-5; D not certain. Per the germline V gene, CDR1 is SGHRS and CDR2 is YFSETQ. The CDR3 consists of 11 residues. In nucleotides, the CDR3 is TGTGCCAGCAGCCTACAAGAGACCCAGTACTTC. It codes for CASSLQETQYF.

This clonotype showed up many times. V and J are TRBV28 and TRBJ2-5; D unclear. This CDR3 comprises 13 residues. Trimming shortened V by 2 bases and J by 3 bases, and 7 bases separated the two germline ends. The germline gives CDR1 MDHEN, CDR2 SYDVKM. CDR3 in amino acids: CASSLNKKETQYF. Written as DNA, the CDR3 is TGTGCCAGCAGTTTAAATAAGAAAGAGACCCAGTACTTC.

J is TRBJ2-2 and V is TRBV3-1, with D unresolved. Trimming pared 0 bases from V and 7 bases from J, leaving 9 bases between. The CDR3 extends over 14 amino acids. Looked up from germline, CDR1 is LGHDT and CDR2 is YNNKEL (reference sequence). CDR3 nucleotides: TGTGCCAGCAGCCAAGATCTGTCCGGCGGGGAGCTGTTTTTT. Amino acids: CASSQDLSGGELFF.

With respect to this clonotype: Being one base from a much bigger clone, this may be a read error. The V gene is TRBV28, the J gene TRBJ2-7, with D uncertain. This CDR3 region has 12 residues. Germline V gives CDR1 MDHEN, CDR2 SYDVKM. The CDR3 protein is CTSSLAYDEQYF. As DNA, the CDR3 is TGTACCAGCAGTTTGGCCTACGATGAGCAGTACTTC.

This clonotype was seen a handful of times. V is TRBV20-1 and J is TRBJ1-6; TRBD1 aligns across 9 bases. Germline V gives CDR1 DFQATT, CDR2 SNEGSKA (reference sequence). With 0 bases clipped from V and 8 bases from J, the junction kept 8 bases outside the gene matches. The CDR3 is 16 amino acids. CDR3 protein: CSARDPWGQGDSPLHF. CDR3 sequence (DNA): TGCAGTGCTAGAGATCCCTGGGGACAGGGCGATTCACCCCTCCACTTT.

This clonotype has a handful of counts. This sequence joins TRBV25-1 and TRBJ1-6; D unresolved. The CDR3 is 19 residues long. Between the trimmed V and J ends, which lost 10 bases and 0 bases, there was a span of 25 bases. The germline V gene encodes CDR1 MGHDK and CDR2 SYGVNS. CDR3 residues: CATYQWSTDLSSYNSPLHF. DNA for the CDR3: TGTGCCACCTACCAATGGTCCACAGATCTGAGCTCCTATAATTCACCCCTCCACTTT.

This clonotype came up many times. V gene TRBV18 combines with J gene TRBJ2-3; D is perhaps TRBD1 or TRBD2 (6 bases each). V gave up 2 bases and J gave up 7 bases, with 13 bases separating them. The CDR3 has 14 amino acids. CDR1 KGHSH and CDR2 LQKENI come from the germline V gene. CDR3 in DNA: TGTGCCAGCTCACCAAGGGGGGCGACGAATACGCAGTATTTT. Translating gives CASSPRGATNTQYF.

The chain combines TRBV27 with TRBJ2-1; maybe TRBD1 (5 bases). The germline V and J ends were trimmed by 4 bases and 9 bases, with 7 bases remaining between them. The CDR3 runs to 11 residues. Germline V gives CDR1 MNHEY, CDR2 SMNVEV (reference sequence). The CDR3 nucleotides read TGTGCCAGCAGTTCAGGGATTGAGCAGTTCTTC. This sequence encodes CASSSGIEQFF.

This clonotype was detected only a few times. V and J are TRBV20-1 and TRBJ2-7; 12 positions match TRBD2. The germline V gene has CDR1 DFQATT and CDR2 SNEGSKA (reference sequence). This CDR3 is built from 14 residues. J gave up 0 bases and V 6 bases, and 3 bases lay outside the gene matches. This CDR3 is CSAQTSGSSYEQYF. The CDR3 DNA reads TGCAGTGCCCAGACTAGCGGGAGCTCCTACGAGCAGTACTTC.